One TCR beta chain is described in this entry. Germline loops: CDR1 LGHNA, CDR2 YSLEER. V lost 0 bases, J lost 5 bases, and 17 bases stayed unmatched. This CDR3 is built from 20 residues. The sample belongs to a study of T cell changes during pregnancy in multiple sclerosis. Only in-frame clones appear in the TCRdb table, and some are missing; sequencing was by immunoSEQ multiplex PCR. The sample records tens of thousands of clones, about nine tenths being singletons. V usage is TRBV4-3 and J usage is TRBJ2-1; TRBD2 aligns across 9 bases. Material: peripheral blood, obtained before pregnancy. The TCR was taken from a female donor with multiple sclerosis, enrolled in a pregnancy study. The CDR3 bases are TGCGCCAGCAGCCAAGAAGGCCAAGCGGGGGGTCTATACCCAAACAATGAGCAGTTCTTC. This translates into CASSQEGQAGGLYPNNEQFF.